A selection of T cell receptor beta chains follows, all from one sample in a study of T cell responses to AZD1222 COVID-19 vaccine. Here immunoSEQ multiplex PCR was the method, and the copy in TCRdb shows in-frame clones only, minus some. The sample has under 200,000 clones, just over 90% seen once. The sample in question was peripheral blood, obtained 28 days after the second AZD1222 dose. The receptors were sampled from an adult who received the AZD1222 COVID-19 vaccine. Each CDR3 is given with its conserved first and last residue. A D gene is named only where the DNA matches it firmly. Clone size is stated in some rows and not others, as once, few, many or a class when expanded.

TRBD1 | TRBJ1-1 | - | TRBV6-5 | CASSYSKGGLNTEAFF | TGTGCCAGCAGTTACTCGAAAGGGGGCTTGAACACTGAAGCTTTCTTT
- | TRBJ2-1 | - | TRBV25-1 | CASSEWGLDEQFF | TGTGCCAGCAGTGAATGGGGGCTCGATGAGCAGTTCTTC
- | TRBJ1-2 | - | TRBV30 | CAWVAKGVYGYTF | TGTGCCTGGGTCGCCAAAGGGGTCTATGGCTACACCTTC
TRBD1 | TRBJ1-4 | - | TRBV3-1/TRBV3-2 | CASSFQGGRASSANEKLFF | TGTGCCAGCAGCTTCCAGGGGGGACGAGCTAGTTCGGCTAATGAAAAACTGTTTTTT
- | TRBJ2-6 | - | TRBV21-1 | CASSKEGRQGSGANVLTF | TGTGCCAGCAGCAAAGAGGGGAGACAGGGATCTGGGGCCAACGTCCTGACTTTC
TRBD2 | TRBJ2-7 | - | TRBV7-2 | CASSLGSRRGTSSYEQCF | TGTGCCAGCAGCTTAGGATCGAGGCGGGGGACGTCCTCCTACGAGCAGTGCTTC
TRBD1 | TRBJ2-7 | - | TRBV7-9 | CASSPATGHEQYF | TGTGCCAGCAGCCCAGCGACAGGGCACGAGCAGTACTTC
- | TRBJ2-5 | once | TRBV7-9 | CASRARGEETQYF | TGTGCCAGCAGGGCGCGGGGAGAAGAGACCCAGTACTTC
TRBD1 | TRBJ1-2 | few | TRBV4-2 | CASSQPGQGGNGYTF | TGTGCCAGCAGCCAGCCGGGACAGGGTGGAAATGGCTACACCTTC
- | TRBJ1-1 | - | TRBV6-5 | CASSYDPVNTEAFF | TGTGCCAGCAGTTACGATCCAGTCAACACTGAAGCTTTCTTT
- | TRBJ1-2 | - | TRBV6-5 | CASRDSRRNYGYTF | TGTGCCAGCAGGGACTCCAGGCGAAACTATGGCTACACCTTC
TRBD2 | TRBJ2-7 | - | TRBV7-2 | CASSFVPGGEYEQYF | TGTGCCAGCAGCTTTGTACCGGGGGGAGAATACGAGCAGTACTTC
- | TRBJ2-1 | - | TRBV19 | CASSIPGRLDNEQFF | TGTGCCAGTAGCATTCCGGGGCGACTTGACAATGAGCAGTTCTTC
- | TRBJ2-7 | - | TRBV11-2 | CASSLREKIYEQYF | TGTGCCAGCAGCCTCAGGGAGAAAATTTACGAGCAGTACTTC
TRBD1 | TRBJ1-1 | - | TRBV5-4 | CASSSGQGGAEAFF | TGTGCCAGCAGCTCGGGACAGGGAGGAGCTGAAGCTTTCTTT
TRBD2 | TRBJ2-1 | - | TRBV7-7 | CASSLGEGEQFF | TGTGCTAGCAGCTTAGGGGAGGGTGAGCAGTTCTTC
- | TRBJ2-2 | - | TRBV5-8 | CASSRSGFNTGELFF | TGTGCCAGCAGCCGTAGCGGTTTCAACACCGGGGAGCTGTTTTTT
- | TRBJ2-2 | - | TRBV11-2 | CASRTHTWTSNTGELFF | TGTGCCAGCAGAACCCATACATGGACTTCGAACACCGGGGAGCTGTTTTTT
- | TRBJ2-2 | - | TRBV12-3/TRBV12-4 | CASSGGELFF | TGTGCCAGCAGCGGCGGGGAGCTGTTTTTT
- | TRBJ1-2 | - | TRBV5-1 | CASSPGGGVYGYTF | TGCGCCAGCAGCCCCGGAGGGGGAGTCTATGGCTACACCTTC
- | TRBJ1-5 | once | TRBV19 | CASSWTRGNQPQHF | TGTGCCAGTAGTTGGACAAGGGGCAATCAGCCCCAGCATTTT
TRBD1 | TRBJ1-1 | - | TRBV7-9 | CASSLAWAGGEAFF | TGTGCCAGCAGCTTAGCGTGGGCAGGGGGAGAAGCTTTCTTT
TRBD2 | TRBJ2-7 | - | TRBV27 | CASSLIGDYPYEQYF | TGTGCCAGCAGTTTAATAGGGGACTACCCCTACGAGCAGTACTTC
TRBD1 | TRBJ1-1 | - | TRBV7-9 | CASSLEGASEAFF | TGTGCCAGCAGCTTGGAGGGGGCCAGTGAAGCTTTCTTT
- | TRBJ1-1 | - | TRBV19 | CASSTGLGNTEAFF | TGTGCCAGTAGCACGGGATTAGGCAACACTGAAGCTTTCTTT
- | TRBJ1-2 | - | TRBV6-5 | CASWAGYGYTF | TGTGCCAGCTGGGCGGGATATGGCTACACCTTC
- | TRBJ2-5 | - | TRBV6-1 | CASSDFFIQETQYF | TGTGCCAGCAGTGATTTCTTCATCCAAGAGACCCAGTACTTC
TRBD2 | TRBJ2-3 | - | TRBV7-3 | CASSLGLAEFSTDTQYF | TGTGCCAGCAGCCTGGGACTAGCGGAGTTTAGCACAGATACGCAGTATTTT
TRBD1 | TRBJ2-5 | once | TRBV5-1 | CASSPDRAQETQYF | TGCGCCAGCAGCCCTGACAGGGCCCAAGAGACCCAGTACTTC
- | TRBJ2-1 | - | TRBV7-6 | CASSSPYRENEQFF | TGTGCCAGCAGCTCTCCGTACAGGGAGAATGAGCAGTTCTTC
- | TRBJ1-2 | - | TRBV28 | CASSIRDRYGYTF | TGTGCCAGCAGTATCAGGGATAGGTATGGCTACACCTTC
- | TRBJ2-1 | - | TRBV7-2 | CASSLDEQFF | TGTGCCAGCAGCTTGGATGAGCAGTTCTTC
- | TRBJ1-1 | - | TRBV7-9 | CASSPSGTEAFF | TGTGCCAGCAGCCCGAGCGGGACTGAAGCTTTCTTT
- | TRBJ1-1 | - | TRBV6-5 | CASSTGGKVFF | TGTGCCAGCAGCACGGGGGGTAAGGTTTTCTTT
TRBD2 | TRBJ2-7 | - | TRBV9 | CASSGGLAGGEQYF | TGTGCCAGCAGCGGCGGACTAGCGGGAGGTGAGCAGTACTTC
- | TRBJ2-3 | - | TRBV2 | CASRMLGVAAQYF | TGTGCCAGCAGGATGTTAGGCGTAGCGGCGCAGTATTTT
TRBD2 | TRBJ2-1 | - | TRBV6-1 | CASSEALGGGQYNEQFF | TGTGCCAGCAGTGAAGCGCTTGGCGGGGGGCAGTACAATGAGCAGTTCTTC